These 13 T cell receptor beta chains came from one sample sequenced in a study of shared clonotypes between healthy human individuals (dated by TCRdb to the early 2020s). Library creation used the immunoSEQ multiplex PCR assay. The source is immuneACCESS, and TCRdb retained only in-frame sequences with V and J called. Part of the clones is not carried over; for the studies checked, unresolved V genes explain less than half of this, and the remainder is unexplained. The sample table records some 500,000 clones; less than 80% of these occur just once. 12% of the sample rests with the top ten. Sequences were obtained from PBMCs. These TCRs come from a woman aged 40 to 49 in good health. Some clones in this sample may be carry-over from other donors' samples.

CDR3 bases: TGCGCCAGCAGCTTGTTCGGTGGGACGTCGGTCTACAATGAGCAGTTCTTC. Translated, it gives CASSLFGGTSVYNEQFF. The V call is TRBV5-1, the J call TRBJ2-1; D possibly matches TRBD1 or TRBD2 (5 bases each). The ends were cut back, 1 base at V and 3 bases at J, with 17 bases in the middle. CDR1 and CDR2 (germline): SGHRS, YFSETQ. CDR3 length: 17 residues.

This clone was observed a single time. Other DNA variants within this sample encode the same CDR3. This chain joins TRBV5-1 and TRBJ1-1, with unresolved D. Germline assignment: CDR1 SGHRS and CDR2 YFSETQ. The CDR3 has 14 residues. The V and J ends lost 0 bases and 1 base respectively, with 7 bases between them. The DNA of the CDR3 is TGCGCCAGCAGCTTGGACGGAGCGAACACTGAAGCTTTCTTT. It encodes CASSLDGANTEAFF.

This sequence joins TRBV2 and TRBJ2-7, with D unclear. Per germline, CDR1 SNHLY and CDR2 FYNNEI. This CDR3 has 13 amino acids. The germline V and J ends were trimmed by 3 bases and 3 bases, with 9 bases remaining between them. The CDR3 region is CASSEGGYYEQYF. The CDR3 DNA sequence: TGTGCCAGCAGTGAGGGTGGGTACTACGAGCAGTACTTC.

This chain joins TRBV25-1 and TRBJ1-3, with D hard to call. In germline, CDR1 is MGHDK, CDR2 SYGVNS. The ends were cut back, 4 bases at V and 3 bases at J, with 10 bases in the middle. The CDR3 extends over 14 amino acids. The CDR3 region is CASSARTGGNTIYF. The CDR3 DNA is TGTGCCAGCAGTGCGCGGACTGGTGGAAACACCATATATTTT.

The genes are TRBV5-6 and TRBJ2-7; the D gene is possibly TRBD2 (5 bases). Germline values: CDR1 SGHDT, CDR2 YYEEEE. V was trimmed by 0 bases and J by 0 bases, leaving 7 bases between them. This CDR3 spans 14 amino acids. The CDR3 sequence: CASSLGRSSYEQYF. The CDR3, as DNA: TGTGCCAGCAGCTTGGGGAGGAGCTCCTACGAGCAGTACTTC.

The chain employs TRBV5-5 and TRBJ2-2; D is undetermined. Looked up from germline, CDR1 is SGHKS and CDR2 is YYEKEE (reference sequence). The V gene lost 4 bases and the J gene lost 5 bases, with 6 bases spanning the gap. The CDR3 contains 12 residues. The CDR3 here is CASSQTTGELFF. CDR3 bases: TGTGCCAGCAGCCAGACTACCGGGGAGCTGTTTTTT. The entire variable domain, with the rest obtained from reference TRBV5-5 and TRBJ2-2, is as follows: DAGVTQSPTHLIKTRGQQVTLRCSPISGHKSVSWYQQVLGQGPQFIFQYYEKEERGRGNFPDRFSARQFPNYSSELNVNALLLGDSALYLCASSQTTGELFFGEGSRLTVL.

V usage is TRBV5-1 and J usage is TRBJ1-5; perhaps TRBD1 as D (5 bases). The CDR3 is 14 amino acids. V was trimmed by 4 bases and J by 4 bases, leaving 12 bases between them. Per the germline V gene, CDR1 is SGHRS and CDR2 is YFSETQ. The CDR3 is CASSPGSGNQPQHF. In DNA form, the CDR3 reads TGCGCCAGCAGCCCAGGGTCGGGGAATCAGCCCCAGCATTTT.

The chain links TRBV29-1 to TRBJ2-5; 7 bases are a match to TRBD2. The germline gives CDR1 SQVTM, CDR2 ANQGSEA. The J segment lost 9 bases and the V segment lost 1 base, leaving 20 bases of the junction unmatched. This CDR3 is built from 17 residues. CDR3 nucleotide sequence: TGCAGCGTTGAAGGAGTGAGGGAGGGCGGGGTACAATGGGCCCAGTACTTC. Its translation: CSVEGVREGGVQWAQYF. Based on the CDR3 plus reference TRBV29-1 and TRBJ2-5, the full variable domain is SAVISQKPSRDICQRGTSLTIQCQVDSQVTMMFWYRQQPGQSLTLIATANQGSEATYESGFVIDKFPISRPNLTFSTLTVSNMSPEDSSIYLCSVEGVREGGVQWAQYFGPGTRLLVL.

The V call is TRBV18, the J call TRBJ2-2, with a weak D call TRBD1 (5 bases). Trimming shortened V by 4 bases and J by 2 bases, and 14 bases separated the two germline ends. Germline assignment: CDR1 KGHSH and CDR2 LQKENI. The CDR3 has 16 residues. The CDR3 DNA reads TGTGCCAGCTCACAACAATTGACAGATAACACCGGGGAGCTGTTTTTT. This codes for CASSQQLTDNTGELFF.

The chain couples TRBV28 to TRBJ1-5; tentative D call: TRBD1 (5 bases). Germline V gene sequence: CDR1 MDHEN, CDR2 SYDVKM. This CDR3 spans 16 amino acids. V was shortened by 2 bases and J by 6 bases, with 17 bases between the two germline ends. CDR3 DNA sequence: TGTGCCAGCAGTTTACTATTGTCGGGGGAAAGTCAGCCCCAGCATTTT. Translation gives CASSLLLSGESQPQHF. Full variable domain (rest looked up from reference TRBV28 and TRBJ1-5): DVKVTQSSRYLVKRTGEKVFLECVQDMDHENMFWYRQDPGLGLRLIYFSYDVKMKEKGDIPEGYSVSREKKERFSLILESASTNQTSMYLCASSLLLSGESQPQHFGDGTRLSIL.

This clone was counted once. V usage is TRBV4-3 and J usage is TRBJ2-5, with 8 bases fitting TRBD2. Germline-derived CDR1 and CDR2 are LGHNA and YSLEER. Trimming removed 0 bases from V and 2 bases from J; junction bases left unmatched: 5. The CDR3 is 16 residues long. As DNA, the CDR3 is TGCGCCAGCAGCCAAGATTTCCTAGCGGGTCAAGAGACCCAGTACTTC. Protein: CASSQDFLAGQETQYF.

The chain has TRBV6-5 and TRBJ2-5; D is perhaps TRBD1 or TRBD2 (5 bases each). The length of the CDR3 is 14 residues. The V end was cut by 2 bases, the J end by 5 bases, with 12 bases between. Per germline, CDR1 MNHEY and CDR2 SVGAGI. CDR3 DNA: TGTGCCAGCAGTTACGGGGACCAGAGGGAGACCCAGTACTTC. Translating it yields CASSYGDQRETQYF.

J is TRBJ2-5 and V is TRBV5-1; maybe TRBD2 (5 bases). This CDR3 region has 12 residues. The V gene lost 2 bases and the J gene lost 3 bases, with 5 bases spanning the gap. CDR1 and CDR2 from the germline V gene are SGHRS and YFSETQ. CDR3 coding DNA: TGCGCCAGCAGCTTCGGGAAAGAGACCCAGTACTTC. Its translation is CASSFGKETQYF.